This TCR beta chain was obtained from a study of radiation and T cells in renal cell carcinoma. Germline V gene data show CDR1 as SGHTA and CDR2 as FQGNSA. The CDR3 length is 12 residues. Trimming removed 2 bases at V and 3 bases at J, with 5 bases between. Assay used: immunoSEQ multiplex PCR; TCRdb lists only in-frame clones, some missing. The table has around 95,000 clones, approximately 82% seen once. Time point denoted: blood 4 weeks post-SBRT, at nephrectomy. As for treatment: 15 Gy SBRT to primary tumor, nephrectomy 4 weeks later. Nephrectomy followed 15 Gy stereotactic body radiation by 4 weeks. Study observations and caveats: From baseline, blood top tumor clonotypes peaked at 2 weeks post-radiation.

As regards this clone: Antigen specificity is unknown.

The origin of this receptor is a man aged 55 to 70 with renal cell carcinoma. This specimen consisted of blood, obtained from a patient whose treatment included radiotherapy and nephrectomy. The chain links TRBV7-2 to TRBJ2-7; unclear D gene. DNA for the CDR3: TGTGCCAGCAGCTTACCCCTCTACGAGCAGTACTTC. Its protein is CASSLPLYEQYF. Filled out from reference TRBV7-2 and TRBJ2-7, the complete variable domain reads GAGVSQSPSNKVTEKGKDVELRCDPISGHTALYWYRQSLGQGLEFLIYFQGNSAPDKSGLPSDRFSAERTGGSVSTLTIQRTQQEDSAVYLCASSLPLYEQYFGPGTRLTVT.